The 25 T cell receptor beta chains reported below all come from one sample, sequenced in a study of OX40 agonist ivuxolimab in advanced cancers. The protocol was immunoSEQ multiplex PCR, while the TCRdb copy is restricted to in-frame clones and leaves out a portion. The data hold about 79,000 clones, with around 94% observed a single time. The sample consisted of CD4+ or CD8+ T cells sorted from blood, taken in a trial of the OX40 agonist ivuxolimab. The receptors were gathered from an adult with an advanced solid tumor such as melanoma, head and neck, liver or kidney cancer.

V and J are TRBV29-1 and TRBJ2-3, with 7 positions matching TRBD2. The germline V gene has CDR1 SQVTM and CDR2 ANQGSEA. V lost 7 bases to trimming and J lost 3 bases; unmatched junction nucleotides: 7. The CDR3 extends over 13 amino acids. The chain's CDR3 is CSARTSWTDTQYF. The CDR3 bases are TGCAGCGCAAGGACTAGTTGGACAGATACGCAGTATTTT.

This chain uses TRBV6-5 with TRBJ1-5, with D possibly being TRBD1 (5 bases). V was cut by 7 bases and J by 3 bases, with 10 bases left in between. The CDR3 contains 13 residues. Germline-derived CDR1 and CDR2 are MNHEY and SVGAGI. Written as DNA, the CDR3 is TGTGCCAGCACCCAGGGAATCAATCAGCCCCAGCATTTT. Translating gives CASTQGINQPQHF.

This clone was detected only once. The V and J genes are TRBV27 and TRBJ2-1, with D hard to call. V lost 2 bases and J 7 bases, leaving 6 bases between the germline ends. The CDR3 runs to 12 residues. Germline assignment: CDR1 MNHEY and CDR2 SMNVEV (reference sequence). CDR3 DNA: TGTGCCAGCAGTTTAATCGGTAATGAGCAGTTCTTC. This gives the protein CASSLIGNEQFF.

The J gene is TRBJ2-1, the V gene TRBV5-1, with D tentatively TRBD1 (6 bases). Germline-derived CDR1 and CDR2 are SGHRS and YFSETQ. V lost 1 base to trimming and J lost 4 bases, with 9 bases between them. The CDR3 is 14 residues long. The CDR3 spells CASSLSGVYNEQFF. The CDR3 DNA follows: TGCGCCAGCAGCTTGTCAGGGGTTTACAATGAGCAGTTCTTC.

The CDR3 protein is CASSQSGTGTDTQYF. CDR3 DNA: TGTGCCAGCAGCCAATCCGGGACAGGGACAGATACGCAGTATTTT. The V call is TRBV7-7, the J call TRBJ2-3; 9 bases match TRBD1. The junction had 6 bases not matched to a gene; V was cut back by 5 bases and J by 3 bases. The germline gives CDR1 SSHAT, CDR2 FNYEAQ (reference sequence). The CDR3 covers 15 residues.

The chain joins TRBV27 to TRBJ2-2; D remains ambiguous. The V end lost 3 bases, the J end lost 2 bases, and 7 bases lay between the germline ends. Germline V CDR1 and CDR2: MNHEY, SMNVEV (reference sequence). The CDR3 loop spans 14 amino acids. In nucleotides, the CDR3 is TGTGCCAGCAGTTTTCAAGACAACACCGGGGAGCTGTTTTTT. Its translation: CASSFQDNTGELFF.

J is TRBJ2-3 and V is TRBV7-3; 10 bases map to TRBD2. The CDR3 has 18 amino acids. J lost 0 bases, V lost 1 base, and 7 bases had no gene match. CDR1 SGHTA and CDR2 FQGTGA come from the germline V gene. The CDR3 DNA sequence: TGTGCCAGCAGCTTAATCGGGTTAGCGGGGGGCAGCACAGATACGCAGTATTTT. As protein: CASSLIGLAGGSTDTQYF.

V and J are TRBV30 and TRBJ1-6, with 7 bases matching TRBD1. The CDR3 loop spans 13 amino acids. V was clipped by 5 bases and J by 7 bases; unmatched bases: 5. In germline, CDR1 is GTSNPN, CDR2 SVGIG (reference sequence). The CDR3 region is CAWGGTANSPLHF. CDR3 DNA: TGTGCCTGGGGGGGGACAGCGAATTCACCCCTCCACTTT.

The count of this clone is one. V gene TRBV7-9 combines with J gene TRBJ2-3; 8 bases are a match to TRBD2. The germline CDR1 and CDR2 sequences are SEHNR and FQNEAQ (reference sequence). V lost 5 bases to trimming and J lost 2 bases; unmatched junction nucleotides: 12. CDR3 length: 17 amino acids. CDR3 DNA: TGTGCCAGCAGCCCTAGGACTAGCACGACCTACACAGATACGCAGTATTTT. Its translation: CASSPRTSTTYTDTQYF.

In its sample, this clone was seen once. The CDR3 loop reads CASSWEGEEKSYEQYF. The CDR3 coding sequence is TGTGCCAGCAGCTGGGAGGGCGAGGAAAAATCCTACGAGCAGTACTTC. The chain combines TRBV7-9 with TRBJ2-7, with 7 bases identical to TRBD2. The V gene end was trimmed by 4 bases and the J gene end by 1 base; junction bases not matched to a gene: 10. Germline loops: CDR1 SEHNR, CDR2 FQNEAQ (reference sequence). The CDR3 spans 16 residues. Combining the CDR3 with reference TRBV7-9 and TRBJ2-7 gives the whole variable domain DTGVSQNPRHKITKRGQNVTFRCDPISEHNRLYWYRQTLGQGPEFLTYFQNEAQLEKSRLLSDRFSAERPKGSFSTLEIQRTEQGDSAMYLCASSWEGEEKSYEQYFGPGTRLTVT.

V gene TRBV6-1 combines with J gene TRBJ2-5; D is unclear. V shed 3 bases and J shed 2 bases, with 13 bases lying between them. The CDR3 consists of 15 residues. Per germline, CDR1 MNHNS and CDR2 SASEGT. CDR3 loop: CASSDRNRLQETQYF. The CDR3 nucleotides read TGTGCCAGCAGTGATAGAAACAGATTACAAGAGACCCAGTACTTC.

The chain is built from TRBV11-2 and TRBJ1-2; no firm D call. CDR1 and CDR2 (germline): SGHAT, FQNNGV. V was trimmed by 5 bases and J by 2 bases, leaving 12 bases between them. CDR3 length: 14 amino acids. CDR3 in DNA: TGTGCCAGCAGCGTAATTCGATCAAACTATGGCTACACCTTC. Translation: CASSVIRSNYGYTF.

This clone was detected a few times. The chain links TRBV27 to TRBJ1-3, with TRBD1 matching 7 bases. This CDR3 is built from 14 residues. V gave up 6 bases and J gave up 4 bases; unmatched junction bases: 6. The germline V gene encodes CDR1 MNHEY and CDR2 SMNVEV (reference sequence). The CDR3 DNA reads TGTGCCAGCAGCCTGACAGGGTTCGGAAACACCATATATTTT. Translating it yields CASSLTGFGNTIYF.

V and J are TRBV7-2 and TRBJ2-7; D is ambiguous. V was clipped by 5 bases and J by 0 bases, with 8 bases between them. Germline V CDR1 and CDR2: SGHTA, FQGNSA. The CDR3 is 13 residues long. For the CDR3, the DNA is TGTGCCAGCAGCCTCCAGAACTCCTACGAGCAGTACTTC. The encoded protein is CASSLQNSYEQYF.

This chain uses TRBV2 with TRBJ1-1, with D maybe TRBD1 (5 bases). The V end lost 2 bases, the J end lost 2 bases, and 9 bases lay between the germline ends. Germline V lookup: CDR1 SNHLY, CDR2 FYNNEI. This CDR3 has 14 amino acids. The CDR3 DNA reads TGTGCCAGCAGTGAAATACAGGTAAACACTGAAGCTTTCTTT. Its translation is CASSEIQVNTEAFF.

This chain uses TRBV15 with TRBJ1-1, with TRBD1 as a possible D gene (5 bases). Trimming left V 0 bases short and J 11 bases short, with 13 bases between. This CDR3 comprises 13 residues. In germline, CDR1 is LNHNV, CDR2 YYDKDF (reference sequence). The DNA of the CDR3 is TGTGCCACCAGCAGAGATCAGGGAGAGCCGGCTTTCTTT. It specifies CATSRDQGEPAFF.

This CDR3 is CASSAQGAAGELFF. The CDR3 DNA follows: TGTGCCAGTAGTGCCCAGGGGGCCGCCGGGGAGCTGTTTTTT. The chain couples TRBV19 to TRBJ2-2; 8 nucleotides agree with TRBD1. Germline CDR1 is LNHDA and CDR2 is SQIVND (reference sequence). The CDR3 loop spans 14 amino acids. V lost 5 bases, J lost 6 bases, and 5 bases stayed unmatched.

The chain uses TRBV30 and TRBJ2-7, with D perhaps matching TRBD1 (5 bases). Germline V gives CDR1 GTSNPN, CDR2 SVGIG (reference sequence). V shed 5 bases and J shed 2 bases, with 10 bases lying between them. The CDR3 totals 12 residues. For the CDR3, the DNA is TGTGCCTGGGGGGCAGATACCTACGAGCAGTACTTC. Its translation is CAWGADTYEQYF.

This sequence joins TRBV6-1 and TRBJ1-5, with D perhaps TRBD1 (5 bases). The germline V and J ends were trimmed by 6 bases and 5 bases, with 14 bases remaining between them. CDR1 and CDR2 from the germline V gene are MNHNS and SASEGT. This CDR3 is 14 amino acids long. CDR3 residues: CASSGAQAYQPQHF. CDR3 nucleotide sequence: TGTGCCAGCAGCGGGGCTCAAGCCTATCAGCCCCAGCATTTT.

The chain combines TRBV9 with TRBJ2-3; 9 positions match TRBD2. V lost 7 bases and J lost 2; bases outside the gene matches: 5. This CDR3 comprises 14 residues. Germline values: CDR1 SGDLS, CDR2 YYNGEE. This chain's CDR3 is CASQPSGATDTQYF. The DNA of the CDR3 is TGTGCCAGCCAACCTAGCGGGGCCACAGATACGCAGTATTTT.

The chain joins TRBV19 to TRBJ2-3, with D possibly TRBD1 on 6 matching bases. CDR3 length equals 14 residues. Germline V lookup: CDR1 LNHDA, CDR2 SQIVND (reference sequence). V was trimmed by 5 bases and J by 2 bases, leaving 11 bases between them. The CDR3 here is CASSADSYTDTQYF. The CDR3 bases are TGTGCCAGTAGTGCGGACAGCTACACAGATACGCAGTATTTT.

V gene TRBV9 combines with J gene TRBJ1-5; maybe TRBD1 (5 bases). The CDR3 is made up of 15 amino acids. Germline V gene sequence: CDR1 SGDLS, CDR2 YYNGEE. The V end lost 0 bases, the J end lost 3 bases, and 10 bases lay between the germline ends. The CDR3, as DNA: TGTGCCAGCAGCGTAGGGGGCGGCGTCAATCAGCCCCAGCATTTT. Amino acid sequence: CASSVGGGVNQPQHF.

The V gene is TRBV7-8, the J gene TRBJ2-7; D possibly uses TRBD1 or TRBD2 (5 bases each). Germline V CDR1 and CDR2: SGHVS, FQNEAQ. The CDR3 length is 13 residues. Trimming removed 6 bases from V and 7 bases from J, with 16 bases in between. The CDR3 DNA follows: TGTGCCAGCAGGCCGCCTCAGGGAGATGAGCAGTACTTC. It codes for CASRPPQGDEQYF. The variable domain in full, with the rest retrieved from reference TRBV7-8 and TRBJ2-7, is GAGVSQSPRYKVAKRGQDVALRCDPISGHVSLFWYQQALGQGPEFLTYFQNEAQLDKSGLPSDRFFAERPEGSVSTLKIQRTQQEDSAVYLCASRPPQGDEQYFGPGTRLTVT.

This clone was found once. The chain links TRBV13 to TRBJ2-7, with 7 bases matching TRBD2. CDR1 is PRHDT, CDR2 FYEKMQ, per germline (reference sequence). The ends lost 5 bases at V and 0 bases at J; junction bases unmatched: 10. The CDR3 covers 16 residues. The CDR3 DNA follows: TGTGCCAGCAGCCTTAATGGGGGGGAGGCCTCCTACGAGCAGTACTTC. Protein sequence: CASSLNGGEASYEQYF.

The genes are TRBV28 and TRBJ2-4, with unresolved D. V was trimmed by 3 bases and J by 6 bases, leaving 3 bases between them. Germline values: CDR1 MDHEN, CDR2 SYDVKM. This CDR3 spans 11 amino acids. The CDR3 here is CASSFGNIQYF. The CDR3 DNA sequence: TGTGCCAGCAGTTTTGGAAACATTCAGTACTTC.